This T cell receptor beta chain was identified in a study of human T cells and chemical hapten exposure. This clonotype was detected ten times or more. CDR1 and CDR2 (germline): SGHRS, YFSETQ. With 4 bases clipped from V and 7 bases from J, the junction kept 5 bases outside the gene matches. CDR3 length equals 14 residues. MiXCR, run by TCRdb on the RACE reads, gives a single entry per CDR3 protein. This sample carries 40,000 to 50,000 distinct CDR3 sequences, 3% to 4% of them seen once, and the ten largest clones take about 26%. Described time point: patch test 1, 2 weeks after DPC sensitization. Documented treatment: therapeutic diphenylcyclopropenone sensitization with weekly scalp DPC. Sequencing started from total RNA isolated from unfractionated whole blood.

This receptor was obtained from a man between 50 and 59 years old with alopecia areata. Some clones in this sample may be carry-over from other donors' samples. The chain couples TRBV5-1 to TRBJ1-6; TRBD1 matches 7 bases. This material consisted of whole blood, taken in connection with sensitization to the hapten diphenylcyclopropenone (DPC). Here the CDR3 DNA reads TGCGCCAGCAGCCCGGGGACAGAGAATTCACCCCTCCACTTT. Amino acid sequence: CASSPGTENSPLHF.